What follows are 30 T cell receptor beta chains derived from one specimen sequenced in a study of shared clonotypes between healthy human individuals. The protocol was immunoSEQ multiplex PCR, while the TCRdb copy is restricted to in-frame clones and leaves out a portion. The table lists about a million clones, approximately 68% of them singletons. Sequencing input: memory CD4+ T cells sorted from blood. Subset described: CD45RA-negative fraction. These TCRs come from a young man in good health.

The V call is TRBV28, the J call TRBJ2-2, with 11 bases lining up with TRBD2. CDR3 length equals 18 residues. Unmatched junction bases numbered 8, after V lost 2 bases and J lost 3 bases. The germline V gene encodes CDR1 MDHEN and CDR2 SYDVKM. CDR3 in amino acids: CASSLSSGRAEYTGELFF. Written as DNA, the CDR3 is TGTGCCAGCAGTTTAAGTAGCGGGAGGGCCGAATACACCGGGGAGCTGTTTTTT.

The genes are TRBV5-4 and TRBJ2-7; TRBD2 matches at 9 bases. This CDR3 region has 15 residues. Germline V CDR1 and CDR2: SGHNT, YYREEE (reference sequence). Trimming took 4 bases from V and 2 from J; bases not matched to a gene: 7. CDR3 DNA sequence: TGTGCCAGCAGCGACGCGGGGGGGGCTGCCTACGAGCAGTACTTC. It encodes CASSDAGGAAYEQYF.

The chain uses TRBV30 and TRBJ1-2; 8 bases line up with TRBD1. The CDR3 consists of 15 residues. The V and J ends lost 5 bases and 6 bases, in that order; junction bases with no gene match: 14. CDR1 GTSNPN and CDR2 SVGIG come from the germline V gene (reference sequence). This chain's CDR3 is CAWGPGDRPGDGYTF. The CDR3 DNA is TGTGCCTGGGGGCCGGGGGACAGGCCAGGGGATGGCTACACCTTC.

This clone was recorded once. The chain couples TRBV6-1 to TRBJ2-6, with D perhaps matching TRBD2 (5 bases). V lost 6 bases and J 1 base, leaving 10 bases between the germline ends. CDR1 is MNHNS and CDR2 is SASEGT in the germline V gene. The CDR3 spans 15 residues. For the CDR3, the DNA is TGTGCCAGCAGGGGATGGAGGTCTGGGGCCAACGTCCTGACTTTC. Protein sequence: CASRGWRSGANVLTF.

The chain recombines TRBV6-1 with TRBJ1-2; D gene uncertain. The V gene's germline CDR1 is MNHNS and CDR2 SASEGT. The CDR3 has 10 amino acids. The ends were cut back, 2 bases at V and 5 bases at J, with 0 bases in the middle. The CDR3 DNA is TGTGCCAGCAGTGAATATGGCTACACCTTC. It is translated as CASSEYGYTF.

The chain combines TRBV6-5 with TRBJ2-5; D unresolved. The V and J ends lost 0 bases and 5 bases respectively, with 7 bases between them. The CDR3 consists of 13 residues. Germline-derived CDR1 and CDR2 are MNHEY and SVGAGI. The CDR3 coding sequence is TGTGCCAGCAGTTACTCGCGGTACGAGACCCAGTACTTC. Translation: CASSYSRYETQYF.

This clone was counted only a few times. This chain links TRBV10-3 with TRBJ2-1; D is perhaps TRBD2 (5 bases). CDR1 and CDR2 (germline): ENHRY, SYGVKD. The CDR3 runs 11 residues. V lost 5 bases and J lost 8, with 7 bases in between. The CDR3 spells CAISREYEQFF. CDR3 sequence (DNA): TGTGCCATCAGTCGGGAATATGAGCAGTTCTTC.

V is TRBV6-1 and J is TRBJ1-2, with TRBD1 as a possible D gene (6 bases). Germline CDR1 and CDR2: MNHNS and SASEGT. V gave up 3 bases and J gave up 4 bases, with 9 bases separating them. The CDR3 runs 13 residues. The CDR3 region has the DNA TGTGCCAGCAGTGAGGGGACACCCTATGGCTACACCTTC. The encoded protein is CASSEGTPYGYTF.

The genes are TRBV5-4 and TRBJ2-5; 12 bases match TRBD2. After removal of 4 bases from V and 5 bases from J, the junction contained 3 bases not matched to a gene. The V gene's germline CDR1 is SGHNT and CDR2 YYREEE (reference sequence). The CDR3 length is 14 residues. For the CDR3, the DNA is TGTGCCAGCAGCCGGACTAGCGGGACTGAGACCCAGTACTTC. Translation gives CASSRTSGTETQYF.

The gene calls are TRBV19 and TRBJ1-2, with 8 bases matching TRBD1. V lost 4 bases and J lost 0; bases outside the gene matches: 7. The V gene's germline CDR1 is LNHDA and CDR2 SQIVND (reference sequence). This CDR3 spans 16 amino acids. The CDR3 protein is CASSTWTGSANYGYTF. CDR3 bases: TGTGCCAGTAGTACCTGGACAGGGTCGGCTAACTATGGCTACACCTTC. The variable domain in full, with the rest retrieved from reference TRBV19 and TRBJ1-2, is DGGITQSPKYLFRKEGQNVTLSCEQNLNHDAMYWYRQDPGQGLRLIYYSQIVNDFQKGDIAEGYSVSREKKESFPLTVTSAQKNPTAFYLCASSTWTGSANYGYTFGSGTRLTVV.

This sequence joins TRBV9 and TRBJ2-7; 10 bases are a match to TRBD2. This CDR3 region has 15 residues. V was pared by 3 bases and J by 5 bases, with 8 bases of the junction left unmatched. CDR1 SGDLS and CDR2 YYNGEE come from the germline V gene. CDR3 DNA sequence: TGTGCCAGCAGCGCAAGCCTAGCGGGGGAAAACGAGCAGTACTTC. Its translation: CASSASLAGENEQYF.

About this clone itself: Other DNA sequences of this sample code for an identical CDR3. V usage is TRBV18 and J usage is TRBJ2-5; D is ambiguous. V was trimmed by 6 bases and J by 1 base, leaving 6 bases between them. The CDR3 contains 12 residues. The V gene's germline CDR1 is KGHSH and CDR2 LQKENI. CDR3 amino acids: CASSPPQETQYF. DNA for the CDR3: TGTGCCAGCTCCCCCCCCCAAGAGACCCAGTACTTC.

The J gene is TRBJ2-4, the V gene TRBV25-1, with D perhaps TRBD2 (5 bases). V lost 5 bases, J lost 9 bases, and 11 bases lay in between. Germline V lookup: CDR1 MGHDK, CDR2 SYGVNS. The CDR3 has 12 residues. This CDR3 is CASSSDLAIQYF. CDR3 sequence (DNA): TGTGCCAGCAGTTCGGACTTGGCCATTCAGTACTTC.

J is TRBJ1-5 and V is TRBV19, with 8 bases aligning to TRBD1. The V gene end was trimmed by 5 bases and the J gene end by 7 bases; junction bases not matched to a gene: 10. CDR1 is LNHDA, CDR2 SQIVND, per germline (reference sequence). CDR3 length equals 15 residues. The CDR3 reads CASSVQDRGGQPQHF. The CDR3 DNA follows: TGTGCCAGTAGTGTCCAAGACAGGGGCGGCCAGCCCCAGCATTTT.

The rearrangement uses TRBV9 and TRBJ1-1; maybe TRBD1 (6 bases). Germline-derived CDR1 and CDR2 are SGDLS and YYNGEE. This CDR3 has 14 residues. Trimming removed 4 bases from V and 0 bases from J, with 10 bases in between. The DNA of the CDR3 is TGTGCCAGCAGCCGGCAGGGGATGAACACTGAAGCTTTCTTT. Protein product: CASSRQGMNTEAFF.

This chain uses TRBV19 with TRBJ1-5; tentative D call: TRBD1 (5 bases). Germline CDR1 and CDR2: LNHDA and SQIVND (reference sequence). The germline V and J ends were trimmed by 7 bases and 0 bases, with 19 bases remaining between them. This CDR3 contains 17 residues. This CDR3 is CASTTWGRGNSNQPQHF. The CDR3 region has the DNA TGTGCCAGTACCACATGGGGACGGGGGAATAGCAATCAGCCCCAGCATTTT. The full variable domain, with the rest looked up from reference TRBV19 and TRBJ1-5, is DGGITQSPKYLFRKEGQNVTLSCEQNLNHDAMYWYRQDPGQGLRLIYYSQIVNDFQKGDIAEGYSVSREKKESFPLTVTSAQKNPTAFYLCASTTWGRGNSNQPQHFGDGTRLSIL.

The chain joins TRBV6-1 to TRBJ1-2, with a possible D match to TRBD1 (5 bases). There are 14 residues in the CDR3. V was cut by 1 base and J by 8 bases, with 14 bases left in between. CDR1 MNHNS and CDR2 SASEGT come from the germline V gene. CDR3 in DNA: TGTGCCAGCAGTGAAGACGTCAGGGTGAAGGGCTACACCTTC. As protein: CASSEDVRVKGYTF.

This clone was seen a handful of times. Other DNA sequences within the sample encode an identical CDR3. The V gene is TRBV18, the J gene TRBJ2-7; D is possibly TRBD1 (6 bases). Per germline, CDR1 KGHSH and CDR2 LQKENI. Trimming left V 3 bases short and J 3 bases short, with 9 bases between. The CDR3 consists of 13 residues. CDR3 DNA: TGTGCCAGCTCACCGGGACACAACTACGAGCAGTACTTC. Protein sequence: CASSPGHNYEQYF.

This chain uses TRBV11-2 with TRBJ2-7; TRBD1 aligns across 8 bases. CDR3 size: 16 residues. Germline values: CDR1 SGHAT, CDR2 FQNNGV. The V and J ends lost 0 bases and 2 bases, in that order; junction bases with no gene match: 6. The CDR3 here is CASSLDPDRVTYEQYF. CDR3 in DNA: TGTGCCAGCAGCTTAGACCCGGACAGGGTTACCTACGAGCAGTACTTC.

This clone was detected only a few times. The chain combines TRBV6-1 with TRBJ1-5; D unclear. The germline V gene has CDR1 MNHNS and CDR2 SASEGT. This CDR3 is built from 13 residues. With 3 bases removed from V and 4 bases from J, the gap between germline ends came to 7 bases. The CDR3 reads CASSDGPNQPQHF. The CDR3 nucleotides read TGTGCCAGCAGTGACGGACCGAATCAGCCCCAGCATTTT.

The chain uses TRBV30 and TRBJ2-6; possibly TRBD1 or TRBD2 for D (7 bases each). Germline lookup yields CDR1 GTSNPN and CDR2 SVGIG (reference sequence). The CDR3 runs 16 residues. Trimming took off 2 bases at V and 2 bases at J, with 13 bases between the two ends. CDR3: CAWSKGAGAGANVLTF. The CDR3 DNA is TGTGCCTGGAGTAAGGGGGCGGGAGCTGGGGCCAACGTCCTGACTTTC.

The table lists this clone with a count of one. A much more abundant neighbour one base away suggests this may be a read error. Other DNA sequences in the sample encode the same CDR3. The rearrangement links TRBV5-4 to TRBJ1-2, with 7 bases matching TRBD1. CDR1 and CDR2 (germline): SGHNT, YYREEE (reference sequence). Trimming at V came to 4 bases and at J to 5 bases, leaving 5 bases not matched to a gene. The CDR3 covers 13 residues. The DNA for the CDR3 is TGTGCCAGCAGCCCGGACAGGCCGTATGGCTACACCTTC. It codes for CASSPDRPYGYTF.

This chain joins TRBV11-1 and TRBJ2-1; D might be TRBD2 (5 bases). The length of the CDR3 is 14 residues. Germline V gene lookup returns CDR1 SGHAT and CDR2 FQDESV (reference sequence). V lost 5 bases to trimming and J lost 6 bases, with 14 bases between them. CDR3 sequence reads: CASSPPPGSNEQFF. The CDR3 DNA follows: TGTGCCAGCAGCCCCCCTCCGGGGAGCAATGAGCAGTTCTTC.

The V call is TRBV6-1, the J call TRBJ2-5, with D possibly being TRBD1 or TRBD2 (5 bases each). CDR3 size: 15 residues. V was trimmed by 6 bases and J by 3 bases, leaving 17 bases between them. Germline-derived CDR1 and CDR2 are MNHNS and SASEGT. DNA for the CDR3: TGTGCCAGCAGGAGGGGTCAAGCAGAGAAAGAGACCCAGTACTTC. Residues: CASRRGQAEKETQYF.

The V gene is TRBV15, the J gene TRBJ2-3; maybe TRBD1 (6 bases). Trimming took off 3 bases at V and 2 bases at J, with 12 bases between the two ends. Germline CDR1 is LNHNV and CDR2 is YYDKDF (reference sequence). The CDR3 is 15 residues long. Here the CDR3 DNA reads TGTGCCACCAGCAGGCTGGACAGTACCACAGATACGCAGTATTTT. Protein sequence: CATSRLDSTTDTQYF.

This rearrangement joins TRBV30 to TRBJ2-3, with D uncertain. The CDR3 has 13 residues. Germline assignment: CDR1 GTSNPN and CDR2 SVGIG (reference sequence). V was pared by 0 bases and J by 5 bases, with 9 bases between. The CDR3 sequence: CAWSVIARDTQYF. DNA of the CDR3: TGTGCCTGGAGTGTAATTGCCCGAGATACGCAGTATTTT.

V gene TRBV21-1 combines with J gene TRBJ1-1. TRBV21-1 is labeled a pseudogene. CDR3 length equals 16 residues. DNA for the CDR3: TGTGCCAGCAGCAAAGGGGCAGGAGATCTGAACACTGAAGCTTTCTTT. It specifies CASSKGAGDLNTEAFF.

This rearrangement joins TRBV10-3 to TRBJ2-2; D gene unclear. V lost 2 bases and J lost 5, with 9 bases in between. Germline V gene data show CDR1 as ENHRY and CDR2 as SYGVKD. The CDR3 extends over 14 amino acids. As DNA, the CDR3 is TGTGCCATCAGTGAGAATATGAGAACCGGGGAGCTGTTTTTT. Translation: CAISENMRTGELFF.

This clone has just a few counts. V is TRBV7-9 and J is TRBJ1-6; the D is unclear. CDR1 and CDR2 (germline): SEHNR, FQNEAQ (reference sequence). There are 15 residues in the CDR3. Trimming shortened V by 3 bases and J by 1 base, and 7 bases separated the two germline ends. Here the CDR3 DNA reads TGTGCCAGCAGCTTCGACTTATCCTATAATTCACCCCTCCACTTT. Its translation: CASSFDLSYNSPLHF. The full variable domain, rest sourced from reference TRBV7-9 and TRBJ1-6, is DTGVSQNPRHKITKRGQNVTFRCDPISEHNRLYWYRQTLGQGPEFLTYFQNEAQLEKSRLLSDRFSAERPKGSFSTLEIQRTEQGDSAMYLCASSFDLSYNSPLHFGNGTRLTVT.

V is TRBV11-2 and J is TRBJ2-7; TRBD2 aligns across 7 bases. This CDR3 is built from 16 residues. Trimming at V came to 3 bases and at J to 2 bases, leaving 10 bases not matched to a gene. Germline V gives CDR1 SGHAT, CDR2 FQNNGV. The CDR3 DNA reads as TGTGCCAGCAGCTTCGGGACTAACACATTAACCTACGAGCAGTACTTC. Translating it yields CASSFGTNTLTYEQYF. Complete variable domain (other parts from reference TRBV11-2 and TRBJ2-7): EAGVAQSPRYKIIEKRQSVAFWCNPISGHATLYWYQQILGQGPKLLIQFQNNGVVDDSQLPKDRFSAERLKGVDSTLKIQPAKLEDSAVYLCASSFGTNTLTYEQYFGPGTRLTVT.